The 19 T cell receptor beta chains presented below share a single source sample, sequenced in a study of blood T cell repertoires in COVID-19. Profiled with immunoSEQ multiplex PCR; TCRdb holds only in-frame clones, not every one. Among about 59,000 clones listed, approximately 83% were seen once. Sequencing was carried out using peripheral blood. The receptors here all came from a woman of 80 years or more with acute or convalescent COVID-19.

The rearrangement joins TRBV19 to TRBJ2-1; the match to TRBD2 covers 7 bases. Germline assignment: CDR1 LNHDA and CDR2 SQIVND (reference sequence). Trimming at V came to 10 bases and at J to 9 bases, leaving 15 bases not matched to a gene. The CDR3 spans 14 residues. CDR3 nucleotide sequence: TGTGCCACCATAAGCGGGGTCGTTGGGGGTGAGCAGTTCTTC. The encoded protein is CATISGVVGGEQFF.

This clone was picked up a small number of times. This chain links TRBV27 with TRBJ2-5; D perhaps matches TRBD1 (5 bases). CDR3 length equals 15 residues. V dropped 5 bases and J dropped 4 bases, with 17 bases sitting between them. Germline V gives CDR1 MNHEY, CDR2 SMNVEV (reference sequence). The CDR3 region is CASSPQGVSTETQYF. CDR3 DNA: TGTGCCAGCAGTCCGCAGGGCGTATCAACAGAGACCCAGTACTTC.

This chain uses TRBV5-1 with TRBJ1-1, with 7 bases fitting TRBD1. Germline values: CDR1 SGHRS, CDR2 YFSETQ. The V segment lost 0 bases and the J segment 3 bases; nucleotides outside the gene matches: 5. The CDR3 spans 15 residues. The CDR3 region is CASSLGQGVYTEAFF. CDR3 sequence (DNA): TGCGCCAGCAGCTTGGGGCAGGGGGTATACACTGAAGCTTTCTTT. Together with reference TRBV5-1 and TRBJ1-1, the CDR3 gives the full variable domain: KAGVTQTPRYLIKTRGQQVTLSCSPISGHRSVSWYQQTPGQGLQFLFEYFSETQRNKGNFPGRFSGRQFSNSRSEMNVSTLELGDSALYLCASSLGQGVYTEAFFGQGTRLTVV.

V gene TRBV19 combines with J gene TRBJ2-3; TRBD1 matches at 9 bases. V shed 6 bases and J 4 bases; nucleotides not matched to a gene: 8. Germline CDR1 and CDR2: LNHDA and SQIVND (reference sequence). CDR3 length: 15 residues. CDR3 in amino acids: CASRQGQGIADTQYF. The CDR3, as DNA: TGTGCCAGTAGACAGGGACAGGGTATAGCAGATACGCAGTATTTT.

The V gene is TRBV7-3, the J gene TRBJ2-2; tentatively, D is TRBD1 (5 bases). Deletions cut 2 bases from V and 5 bases from J, with 12 bases between. Per germline, CDR1 SGHTA and CDR2 FQGTGA. CDR3 length: 15 amino acids. For the CDR3, the DNA is TGTGCCAGCAGCTTATTTCCAGGGCAAACCGGGGAGCTGTTTTTT. This sequence encodes CASSLFPGQTGELFF.

The chain uses TRBV27 and TRBJ1-2, with D maybe TRBD1 (6 bases). Trimming cost V 5 bases and J 4 bases, with 20 bases left between them. This CDR3 is 16 amino acids long. The germline gives CDR1 MNHEY, CDR2 SMNVEV (reference sequence). The CDR3: CASSQGGARGLYGYTF. The CDR3 nucleotides read TGTGCCAGCAGTCAAGGGGGGGCGCGAGGGCTCTATGGCTACACCTTC.

This chain joins TRBV5-1 and TRBJ2-3, with 10 bases that match TRBD2. V trimming: 2 bases; J trimming: 0 bases; junction bases outside the gene matches: 12. Germline CDR1 reads SGHRS; CDR2 reads YFSETQ. The CDR3 is 19 amino acids. The CDR3 region is CASSFPSGRGVSSTDTQYF. The CDR3 DNA follows: TGCGCCAGCAGCTTCCCTAGCGGGAGAGGGGTTTCGAGCACAGATACGCAGTATTTT. Based on the CDR3 plus reference TRBV5-1 and TRBJ2-3, the full variable domain is KAGVTQTPRYLIKTRGQQVTLSCSPISGHRSVSWYQQTPGQGLQFLFEYFSETQRNKGNFPGRFSGRQFSNSRSEMNVSTLELGDSALYLCASSFPSGRGVSSTDTQYFGPGTRLTVL.

V is TRBV6-5 and J is TRBJ2-7, with 8 bases lining up with TRBD1. The CDR3 is made up of 13 amino acids. The germline CDR1 and CDR2 sequences are MNHEY and SVGAGI. V gave up 2 bases and J gave up 6 bases; unmatched junction bases: 3. The CDR3 loop is CASSYPDRVEQYF. In DNA, the CDR3 is TGTGCCAGCAGTTACCCGGACAGGGTCGAGCAGTACTTC.

This clone was recorded only once. The gene calls are TRBV6-5 and TRBJ1-1, with D unclear. Looked up from germline, CDR1 is MNHEY and CDR2 is SVGAGI. Trimming removed 6 bases at V and 7 bases at J, with 18 bases between. The CDR3 runs to 14 residues. CDR3 sequence reads: CASRPEGQRGEAFF. Here the CDR3 DNA reads TGTGCCAGCAGACCTGAGGGCCAGCGGGGTGAAGCTTTCTTT.

The rearrangement joins TRBV4-1 to TRBJ1-5; TRBD1 is a possible D gene (5 bases). Trimming cost V 0 bases and J 0 bases, with 9 bases left between them. In germline, CDR1 is MGHRA, CDR2 YSYEKL. There are 16 residues in the CDR3. The CDR3 coding sequence is TGCGCCAGCAGCCAAGATCCGGGGGATAGCAATCAGCCCCAGCATTTT. Its protein product is CASSQDPGDSNQPQHF.

The chain combines TRBV21-1 with TRBJ2-3; the table gives TRBD2 as D, unverified against the DNA. TRBV21-1 is recorded as a pseudogene. The CDR3 is 20 amino acids. CDR3 residues: CASSGPGLAGEKVRTDTQYF. CDR3 in DNA: TGTGCCAGCAGCGGACCGGGACTAGCGGGAGAGAAGGTCCGCACAGATACGCAGTATTTT.

The chain is built from TRBV18 and TRBJ2-1; 13 bases map to TRBD2. With 6 bases clipped from V and 8 bases from J, the junction kept 7 bases outside the gene matches. The CDR3 totals 15 residues. CDR1 KGHSH and CDR2 LQKENI come from the germline V gene. CDR3 DNA sequence: TGTGCCAGCTCTTTCGGACTAGCGGGAGTCGATGAGCAGTTCTTC. Its translation is CASSFGLAGVDEQFF.

CDR3 nucleotide sequence: TGTGCCAGCAGCCAGACAGGGGTTCAGCCCCAGCATTTT. Translating gives CASSQTGVQPQHF. The rearrangement links TRBV7-9 to TRBJ1-5, with 8 bases that match TRBD1. This CDR3 has 13 amino acids. Germline trimming cut 5 bases from V and 6 bases from J; bases unmatched to any gene: 3. Germline V lookup: CDR1 SEHNR, CDR2 FQNEAQ (reference sequence). Together with reference TRBV7-9 and TRBJ1-5, the CDR3 gives the full variable domain: DTGVSQNPRHKITKRGQNVTFRCDPISEHNRLYWYRQTLGQGPEFLTYFQNEAQLEKSRLLSDRFSAERPKGSFSTLEIQRTEQGDSAMYLCASSQTGVQPQHFGDGTRLSIL.

This clone was detected only a few times. The chain employs TRBV7-9 and TRBJ2-7; the D gene is possibly TRBD2 (6 bases). The CDR3 length is 14 residues. The V gene's germline CDR1 is SEHNR and CDR2 FQNEAQ (reference sequence). Between the trimmed V and J ends, which lost 7 bases and 0 bases, there was a span of 13 bases. In DNA form, the CDR3 reads TGTGCCAGCACCAAGCGGGCCAGCTCCTACGAGCAGTACTTC. Amino acid sequence: CASTKRASSYEQYF.

The chain uses TRBV28 and TRBJ1-1; D not certain. The CDR3 contains 13 residues. Trimming cost V 6 bases and J 1 base, with 9 bases left between them. Looked up from germline, CDR1 is MDHEN and CDR2 is SYDVKM. CDR3 region: CASRTRWNTEAFF. The CDR3 DNA sequence: TGTGCCAGCAGGACAAGGTGGAACACTGAAGCTTTCTTT.

This clone was recorded only once. V and J are TRBV27 and TRBJ2-7; weak D call: TRBD2 (6 bases). Germline CDR1 MNHEY, CDR2 SMNVEV (reference sequence). The V gene lost 4 bases and the J gene lost 2 bases, with 15 bases spanning the gap. The CDR3 is made up of 15 amino acids. The CDR3 DNA is TGTGCCAGCAGTTCCGTTGGAGCGGGCGCCTACGAGCAGTACTTC. Its translation is CASSSVGAGAYEQYF.

This chain connects TRBV7-2 to TRBJ2-1; D possibly corresponds to TRBD1 (6 bases). The CDR3 is 15 amino acids. Trimming cost V 2 bases and J 6 bases, with 14 bases left between them. Per the germline V gene, CDR1 is SGHTA and CDR2 is FQGNSA. The CDR3: CASSLMQGPSNEQFF. The CDR3 DNA follows: TGTGCCAGCAGCTTAATGCAGGGGCCCTCCAATGAGCAGTTCTTC.

The chain employs TRBV10-2 and TRBJ1-2, with unresolved D. Germline V CDR1 and CDR2: WSHSY, SAAADI. This CDR3 region has 14 residues. V was shortened by 2 bases and J by 4 bases, with 11 bases between the two germline ends. The CDR3 region is CASSEDNWVYGYTF. The CDR3 DNA is TGCGCCAGCAGTGAGGACAACTGGGTCTATGGCTACACCTTC.

This chain joins TRBV14 and TRBJ2-2, with 16 bases identical to TRBD2. The length of the CDR3 is 20 residues. The germline V gene encodes CDR1 SGHDN and CDR2 FVKESK. The V and J ends lost 4 bases and 6 bases, in that order; junction bases with no gene match: 14. CDR3 in DNA: TGTGCCAGCAGCCCATTGGGACTAGCGGGGGGGCCGGCCAACCCCGGGGAGCTGTTTTTT. Amino acid sequence: CASSPLGLAGGPANPGELFF.